The 27 T cell receptor beta chains listed next were all sequenced from one sample in a study of Graves' ophthalmopathy and Graves' hyperthyroidism. The sequenced template was RNA, covering the TCR beta CDR3 region. A first-round RT-PCR used HTBI primers, followed by a second-round multiplex PCR. TCRdb processed the multiplex PCR reads anew with MiXCR; each CDR3 protein has one entry. The table lists 300,000 or so distinct CDR3 sequences, roughly 15% of them singletons. The sequencing sample was made of peripheral blood. These receptors all come from an adult man with Graves' ophthalmopathy.

This clonotype was seen repeatedly, ten times or more. The V gene is TRBV27, the J gene TRBJ2-2, with 10 bases that match TRBD2. The CDR3 length is 15 residues. Germline values: CDR1 MNHEY, CDR2 SMNVEV (reference sequence). The ends lost 8 bases at V and 3 bases at J; junction bases unmatched: 6. CDR3 sequence: CASRSGRRDTGELFF. DNA for the CDR3: TGTGCCAGCCGTAGCGGGAGGAGGGACACCGGGGAGCTGTTTTTT.

In its sample, this clonotype was seen many times. The chain employs TRBV19 and TRBJ2-2, with D perhaps matching TRBD2 (6 bases). The CDR3 spans 14 residues. Germline lookup yields CDR1 LNHDA and CDR2 SQIVND (reference sequence). V was trimmed by 6 bases and J by 3 bases, leaving 11 bases between them. In DNA form, the CDR3 reads TGTGCCAGTAGCGCGGCGGGGTACACCGGGGAGCTGTTTTTT. This encodes CASSAAGYTGELFF.

This clonotype was counted only a few times. V usage is TRBV3-1 and J usage is TRBJ2-5; maybe TRBD2 (5 bases). Germline CDR1 and CDR2: LGHDT and YNNKEL (reference sequence). The CDR3 has 14 residues. The V gene lost 1 base and the J gene lost 7 bases, with 13 bases spanning the gap. The CDR3 loop is CASSQGLPRGTQYF. For the CDR3, the DNA is TGTGCCAGCAGCCAAGGACTACCGCGAGGGACCCAGTACTTC.

This clonotype was counted many times. The chain employs TRBV29-1 and TRBJ2-7, with D possibly TRBD1 on 5 matching bases. V was trimmed by 2 bases and J by 7 bases, leaving 18 bases between them. The CDR3 sequence is 14 residues long. CDR1 is SQVTM and CDR2 is ANQGSEA in the germline V gene. Here the CDR3 reads CSVESFQGSSEQYF. CDR3 bases: TGCAGCGTTGAAAGTTTTCAGGGTTCGAGTGAGCAGTACTTC.

There are many counts of this clonotype. V gene TRBV5-1 combines with J gene TRBJ2-2; D is undetermined. With 3 bases removed from V and 2 bases from J, the gap between germline ends came to 14 bases. This CDR3 spans 16 amino acids. CDR1 and CDR2 (germline): SGHRS, YFSETQ. The CDR3 DNA reads as TGCGCCAGCAGCTATTTCCGGTCGGCTAACACCGGGGAGCTGTTTTTT. It encodes CASSYFRSANTGELFF.

This clonotype was recorded at least ten times. The J gene is TRBJ1-2, the V gene TRBV30; D gene uncertain. Germline V CDR1 and CDR2: GTSNPN, SVGIG (reference sequence). Trimming stripped 2 bases from V and 5 bases from J, with 12 bases between. The CDR3 spans 13 residues. The CDR3 protein is CAWSLGREYGYTF. CDR3 sequence (DNA): TGTGCCTGGAGTTTAGGACGGGAGTATGGCTACACCTTC.

In its sample, this clonotype was seen many times. The chain joins TRBV7-9 to TRBJ1-1; 7 bases are a match to TRBD1. With 5 bases clipped from V and 5 bases from J, the junction kept 11 bases outside the gene matches. The germline gives CDR1 SEHNR, CDR2 FQNEAQ (reference sequence). CDR3 length: 15 amino acids. CDR3 protein: CASSPPRGQRTEAFF. CDR3 nucleotide sequence: TGTGCCAGCAGCCCCCCGAGGGGACAGAGGACTGAAGCTTTCTTT.

The table lists this clonotype with many counts. The V call is TRBV30, the J call TRBJ1-5, with D possibly matching TRBD1 (5 bases). This CDR3 is built from 13 residues. Trimming took off 0 bases at V and 6 bases at J, with 9 bases between the two ends. Germline V gives CDR1 GTSNPN, CDR2 SVGIG (reference sequence). The CDR3, as DNA: TGTGCCTGGAGTGTGTCGGGGCTTCAGCCCCAGCATTTT. Translated: CAWSVSGLQPQHF. The variable domain in full, with the rest retrieved from reference TRBV30 and TRBJ1-5, is SQTIHQWPATLVQPVGSPLSLECTVEGTSNPNLYWYRQAAGRGLQLLFYSVGIGQISSEVPQNLSASRPQDRQFILSSKKLLLSDSGFYLCAWSVSGLQPQHFGDGTRLSIL.

This clonotype appeared many times. This sequence joins TRBV20-1 and TRBJ1-1; D possibly corresponds to TRBD1 (5 bases). Germline CDR1 and CDR2: DFQATT and SNEGSKA (reference sequence). Trimming took off 2 bases at V and 4 bases at J, with 11 bases between the two ends. CDR3 length: 13 residues. CDR3 in amino acids: CSARSQGGTEAFF. The DNA of the CDR3 is TGCAGTGCTAGATCTCAGGGTGGCACTGAAGCTTTCTTT.

This clonotype was recorded many times. The rearrangement joins TRBV19 to TRBJ1-6; possibly TRBD1 for D (5 bases). Germline loops: CDR1 LNHDA, CDR2 SQIVND (reference sequence). V was cut by 2 bases and J by 0 bases, with 11 bases left in between. The CDR3 contains 17 residues. The CDR3 reads CASSIRGGSSYNSPLHF. Here the CDR3 DNA reads TGTGCCAGTAGTATACGTGGGGGAAGCTCCTATAATTCACCCCTCCACTTT. The full variable domain, its missing parts supplied by reference TRBV19 and TRBJ1-6, is DGGITQSPKYLFRKEGQNVTLSCEQNLNHDAMYWYRQDPGQGLRLIYYSQIVNDFQKGDIAEGYSVSREKKESFPLTVTSAQKNPTAFYLCASSIRGGSSYNSPLHFGNGTRLTVT.

At least ten counts were recorded for this clonotype. This chain uses TRBV6-5 with TRBJ2-7, with 8 positions matching TRBD2. This CDR3 comprises 13 residues. Trimming removed 6 bases from V and 2 bases from J; junction bases left unmatched: 3. The V gene's germline CDR1 is MNHEY and CDR2 SVGAGI. The CDR3 DNA reads TGTGCCAGCAGAGGGACTAGAACCTACGAGCAGTACTTC. This gives the protein CASRGTRTYEQYF.

The chain has TRBV6-1 and TRBJ2-2; TRBD2 might be the D (6 bases). CDR1 MNHNS and CDR2 SASEGT come from the germline V gene. V lost 6 bases to trimming and J lost 4 bases, with 21 bases between them. CDR3 length: 17 residues. For the CDR3, the DNA is TGTGCCAGCAGACCCCTAACTTCGGGAGTCGGCACCGGGGAGCTGTTTTTT. Translating gives CASRPLTSGVGTGELFF.

As for this clonotype: One end of the junction is discordant with germline, which a read error may explain. V gene TRBV6-4 combines with J gene TRBJ2-2, with D possibly called TRBD1 or TRBD2 (5 bases each). The CDR3 is made up of 14 amino acids. CDR1 and CDR2 from the germline V gene are MRHNA and SNTAGT. The chain's CDR3 is CASSDLGTTGELSF. The CDR3 coding sequence is TGTGCCAGCAGTGACTTGGGGACGACCGGGGAGCTGTCTTTT.

The sample holds many counts of this clonotype. The chain combines TRBV12-3 or TRBV12-4 with TRBJ1-1; D gene unclear. This CDR3 comprises 12 residues. Trimming stripped 6 bases from V and 5 bases from J, with 10 bases between. The DNA for the CDR3 is TGTGCCAGCAGCACCTATGGAACTGAAGCTTTCTTT. Translated, it gives CASSTYGTEAFF.

The sample holds a few counts of this clonotype. Relative to the germline gene, one junction end is altered; a read error may explain this. The V call is TRBV30, the J call TRBJ2-2, with D perhaps TRBD1 or TRBD2 (5 bases each). The V gene's germline CDR1 is GTSNPN and CDR2 SVGIG (reference sequence). This CDR3 region has 13 residues. DNA of the CDR3: TGTGCCTGGACAATAGCCGGGACCGGGGAGCTGTATTTT. Encoded protein: CAWTIAGTGELYF.

About this clonotype: A much larger clone lies a single base off, so this may be a read error. The chain links TRBV29-1 to TRBJ1-1; TRBD1 matches at 7 bases. This CDR3 spans 13 amino acids. The V and J ends lost 6 bases and 0 bases, in that order; junction bases with no gene match: 4. Germline CDR1 and CDR2: SQVTM and ANQGSEA. The CDR3 spells CSVTGQLNTEAFF. The CDR3 DNA is TGCAGCGTGACGGGACAGTTGAACACTGAAGCTTTCTTT.

V gene TRBV30 combines with J gene TRBJ1-5, with D hard to call. CDR3 length equals 16 residues. Per germline, CDR1 GTSNPN and CDR2 SVGIG (reference sequence). With 8 bases removed from V and 6 bases from J, the gap between germline ends came to 26 bases. This CDR3 reads CASSPRHTQHPQPQHF. Written as DNA, the CDR3 is TGTGCCAGTAGTCCCCGACACACTCAGCACCCTCAGCCCCAGCATTTT.

This clonotype was observed at least ten times. The chain has TRBV7-3 and TRBJ1-2; the D gene is possibly TRBD1 (5 bases). The length of the CDR3 is 14 residues. CDR1 and CDR2 from the germline V gene are SGHTA and FQGTGA. Trimming removed 4 bases at V and 1 base at J, with 10 bases between. The chain's CDR3 is CASSSRTLNYGYTF. CDR3 nucleotides: TGTGCCAGCAGCTCACGGACACTTAACTATGGCTACACCTTC.

The chain employs TRBV19 and TRBJ2-7; D gene uncertain. The V end was cut by 1 base, the J end by 0 bases, with 10 bases between. Germline V gene sequence: CDR1 LNHDA, CDR2 SQIVND (reference sequence). The CDR3 consists of 15 residues. CDR3 sequence reads: CASSIGQTSSYEQYF. CDR3 DNA: TGTGCCAGTAGTATAGGTCAGACGAGCTCCTACGAGCAGTACTTC.

Only a few counts were recorded for this clonotype. CDR3 DNA: TGTGCCAGCAGCTTAGCGTGGACAGGGAACACTGAAGCTTTCTTT. Residues: CASSLAWTGNTEAFF. This chain connects TRBV7-8 to TRBJ1-1; 7 bases are a match to TRBD1. Losses at the gene ends were 0 bases for V and 1 base for J; bases not matched to a gene: 2. The CDR3 is 15 amino acids. Germline CDR1 SGHVS, CDR2 FQNEAQ.

This clonotype came up many times. In DNA form, the CDR3 reads TGTGCCACCAGCAGAGAGGGAGGATTGAACACTGAAGCTTTCTTT. Its translation: CATSREGGLNTEAFF. The V call is TRBV15, the J call TRBJ1-1; D is undetermined. Trimming left V 0 bases short and J 0 bases short, with 8 bases between. CDR1 is LNHNV and CDR2 is YYDKDF in the germline V gene (reference sequence). The CDR3 covers 15 residues.

This chain uses TRBV11-2 with TRBJ2-7; 7 bases agree with TRBD2. The CDR3 has 18 residues. Germline values: CDR1 SGHAT, CDR2 FQNNGV. J was trimmed by 2 bases and V by 5 bases; bases with no gene match: 18. CDR3 loop: CASSLLARGARATYEQYF. Written as DNA, the CDR3 is TGTGCCAGCAGCCTACTAGCGAGGGGAGCGAGAGCCACCTACGAGCAGTACTTC.

This clonotype appeared a few times. The V gene is TRBV6-2 or TRBV6-3, the J gene TRBJ1-2; D is unresolved. V lost 6 bases, J lost 7 bases, and 18 bases lay in between. Germline V gene data show CDR1 as MNHEY and CDR2 as SVGEGT. The CDR3 contains 14 residues. The CDR3 region has the DNA TGTGCCAGCAGAGGGTCGGCCCGAGGTCGTGGCTACACCTTC. Translated: CASRGSARGRGYTF.

This clonotype was seen ten or more times. This chain connects TRBV20-1 to TRBJ1-6; D gene unclear. The CDR3 extends over 16 amino acids. Germline CDR1 reads DFQATT; CDR2 reads SNEGSKA (reference sequence). V was cut by 3 bases and J by 7 bases, with 19 bases left in between. In DNA, the CDR3 is TGCAGTGCTAGTTTACCAGGTCGCTCCCCCAATTCACCCCTCCACTTT. Translated, it gives CSASLPGRSPNSPLHF.

This clonotype was counted at least ten times. This rearrangement joins TRBV10-3 to TRBJ1-3; perhaps TRBD1 as D (5 bases). The germline CDR1 and CDR2 sequences are ENHRY and SYGVKD. V was clipped by 0 bases and J by 3 bases, with 9 bases between them. The CDR3 has 15 residues. The DNA for the CDR3 is TGTGCCATCAGTGAGTCAGGGGCGCGTGGAAACACCATATATTTT. The encoded protein is CAISESGARGNTIYF.

This clonotype was seen once. The J gene is TRBJ2-7, the V gene TRBV28; maybe TRBD1 (6 bases). This CDR3 spans 13 amino acids. Trimming stripped 10 bases from V and 4 bases from J, with 17 bases between. CDR1 and CDR2 (germline): MDHEN, SYDVKM. The CDR3 sequence: CATRGAVPYEQYF. The CDR3 bases are TGTGCCACCAGGGGAGCGGTTCCATACGAGCAGTACTTC.

This clonotype was picked up a small number of times. The V gene is TRBV12-3 or TRBV12-4, the J gene TRBJ1-6; D unclear. V was cut by 6 bases and J by 12 bases, with 12 bases left in between. This CDR3 is built from 12 residues. The CDR3 loop is CASRTSYKPLHF. In DNA, the CDR3 is TGTGCCAGCAGGACTTCATATAAACCCCTCCACTTT.